This T cell receptor beta chain originates from a study of T cell responses to AZD1222 COVID-19 vaccine. Sequenced by immunoSEQ multiplex PCR; TCRdb stores in-frame clones only, minus some. The table includes 100,000 to 130,000 clones, around 90% detected once. Germline CDR1 is SNHLY and CDR2 is FYNNEI. V dropped 4 bases and J dropped 6; count of bases not matched to a gene: 7. The CDR3 is made up of 14 amino acids. Recipients boosted at about 4 weeks or about 12 weeks are pooled. On this clone itself: The antigen remains undetermined.

Study observations and caveats: Unmutated variant regions are reportedly the target of nearly half of TCRs that are spike-specific. Clonal diversity was possibly underestimated; the donors were predominantly white British and more often female. Baseline seropositives among AZD1222 recipients totaled only five to seven.

This TCR was sampled from an adult who received the AZD1222 COVID-19 vaccine. This chain links TRBV2 with TRBJ1-2; 8 bases are shared with TRBD1. This specimen was peripheral blood, taken 28 days after the second AZD1222 dose. The CDR3 DNA is TGTGCCAGCAGTGCGTGGGACAGGCCTCATGGCTACACCTTC. Its translation: CASSAWDRPHGYTF.